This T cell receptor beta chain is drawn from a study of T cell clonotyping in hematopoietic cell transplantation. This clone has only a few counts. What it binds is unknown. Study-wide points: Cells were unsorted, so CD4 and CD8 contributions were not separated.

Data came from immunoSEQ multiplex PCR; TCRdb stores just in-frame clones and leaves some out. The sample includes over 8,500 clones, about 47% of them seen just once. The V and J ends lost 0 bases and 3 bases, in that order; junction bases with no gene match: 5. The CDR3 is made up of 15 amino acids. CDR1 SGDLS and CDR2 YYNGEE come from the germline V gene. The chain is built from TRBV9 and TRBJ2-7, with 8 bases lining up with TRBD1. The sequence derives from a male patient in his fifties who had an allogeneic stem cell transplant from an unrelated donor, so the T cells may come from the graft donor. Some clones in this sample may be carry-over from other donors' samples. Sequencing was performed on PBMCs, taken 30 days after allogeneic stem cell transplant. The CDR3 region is CASSVGQGASYEQYF. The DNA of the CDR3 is TGTGCCAGCAGCGTAGGTCAGGGGGCGAGCTACGAGCAGTACTTC.